This TCR beta chain was found in a study of T cells in Graves' hyperthyroidism and ophthalmopathy. Regarding the study as a whole: Blood also held most thyroid clonotypes expanded beyond 0.001.

This clonotype was detected many times. Its antigen is still unknown. With 5 bases clipped from V and 6 bases from J, the junction kept 12 bases outside the gene matches. Per germline, CDR1 SQVTM and CDR2 ANQGSEA. The CDR3 is made up of 17 amino acids. Uncontrolled infections, other autoimmune diseases, pregnancy or lactation led to exclusion of patients. Amplified TCR beta CDR3 regions derived from RNA transcripts. A set of HTBI primers served as the primers for a first-round RT-PCR of the TCR CDR3. TCRdb re-analysed the multiplex PCR reads in MiXCR, keeping a single row per CDR3 protein. The top ten hold about 34% of the sample, which has 600,000 to 650,000 distinct CDR3 sequences, less than 25% seen once.

V gene TRBV29-1 combines with J gene TRBJ2-1; 14 nucleotides agree with TRBD2. This clonotype originated in a man aged 25-40 years with Graves' ophthalmopathy. Source material: blood. CDR3 DNA sequence: TGCAGCGTTCGTCGACTAGCGGGAGGGCCAGGTCGCAATGAGCAGTTCTTC. Translation gives CSVRRLAGGPGRNEQFF.